One sample yielded the 3 T cell receptor beta chains listed below, sequenced in a study of blood T cell repertoires in COVID-19. Clones were read by immunoSEQ multiplex PCR, and TCRdb kept only the in-frame ones, dropping some. The sample lists over 200,000 clones, about 90% occurring once. Sample: peripheral blood. The receptors stem from a man in his forties or fifties with active or convalescent COVID-19.

The chain recombines TRBV9 with TRBJ2-3, with D possibly TRBD1 on 7 matching bases. CDR3 length equals 17 residues. V gave up 4 bases and J gave up 4 bases, with 22 bases separating them. Germline CDR1 reads SGDLS; CDR2 reads YYNGEE. This CDR3 reads CASSRGGGAGLADTQYF. In DNA, the CDR3 is TGTGCCAGCAGCAGAGGGGGCGGGGCAGGGCTAGCAGATACGCAGTATTTT. Based on the CDR3 plus reference TRBV9 and TRBJ2-3, the full variable domain is DSGVTQTPKHLITATGQRVTLRCSPRSGDLSVYWYQQSLDQGLQFLIQYYNGEERAKGNILERFSAQQFPDLHSELNLSSLELGDSALYFCASSRGGGAGLADTQYFGPGTRLTVL.

The chain uses TRBV6-5 and TRBJ2-1, with D possibly matching TRBD2 (7 bases). Germline V gene lookup returns CDR1 MNHEY and CDR2 SVGAGI. V dropped 9 bases and J dropped 7 bases, with 19 bases sitting between them. CDR3 length: 14 residues. CDR3 sequence reads: CASERGGRSNEQFF. As DNA, the CDR3 is TGTGCCAGTGAAAGGGGGGGGCGGTCGAATGAGCAGTTCTTC.

The chain combines TRBV6-5 with TRBJ1-5, with 8 bases identical to TRBD1. After removal of 10 bases from V and 6 bases from J, the junction contained 5 bases not matched to a gene. Germline V gene sequence: CDR1 MNHEY, CDR2 SVGAGI. This CDR3 contains 12 residues. The DNA of the CDR3 is TGTGCCACGGACAGGGAGTTTCAGCCCCAGCATTTT. As protein: CATDREFQPQHF.